The rows below give T cell receptor beta chains drawn from one sample of a study of blood T cell repertoires in COVID-19. Profiling relied on immunoSEQ multiplex PCR, and the TCRdb table lists in-frame clones only, not all of them. The table has some 120,000 clones, over 75% seen once. Material for sequencing was peripheral blood. These receptor sequences come from a man older than 75 with active or convalescent COVID-19. CDR3s include the opening cysteine and the closing phenylalanine or tryptophan. The D gene is left open where the match is weak. The size of a clone is reported for some rows only, either as once, few or many, or as a class for expanded clones.

D gene,J gene,clone size,V gene,CDR3 DNA,CDR3 protein
NA,TRBJ2-3,NA,TRBV19,TGTGCCAGTAGTATCGGGGAGCGGGCCCACGGAGATACGCAGTATTTT,CASSIGERAHGDTQYF
NA,TRBJ1-1,NA,TRBV19,TGTGCCAGTACCTATCGTCGGTCCCATAACACTGAAGCTTTCTTT,CASTYRRSHNTEAFF
NA,TRBJ1-3,NA,TRBV30,TGTGCCTGGAGTGATCGGCAGGGTGGGATCACCATATATTTT,CAWSDRQGGITIYF
TRBD1,TRBJ1-4,NA,TRBV19,TGTGCCAGTAGTACTCGGACAGGATCAACTAATGAAAAACTGTTTTTT,CASSTRTGSTNEKLFF
NA,TRBJ1-5,NA,TRBV27,TGTGCCACCCGATCCGAGGGCTGGGGACAGCCCCAGCATTTT,CATRSEGWGQPQHF
TRBD2,TRBJ2-1,NA,TRBV3-1/TRBV3-2,TGTGCCAGCAGCCAAGGCCGGGAGGGGGTCAATGAGCAGTTCTTC,CASSQGREGVNEQFF
NA,TRBJ2-7,NA,TRBV6-5,TGTGCCAGCAACCAGGGACTCCTCTTCTCTTCCGAGCAGTACTTC,CASNQGLLFSSEQYF
NA,TRBJ1-1,NA,TRBV19,TGTGCCAGTAGTTTCACAGGAAACACTGAAGCTTTCTTT,CASSFTGNTEAFF
NA,TRBJ1-3,NA,TRBV7-2,TGTGCCAGCAGCTTACGTCAGGGACAAACTGGAAACACCATATATTTT,CASSLRQGQTGNTIYF
NA,TRBJ1-5,once,TRBV18,TGTGCCAGCTCGAATGAGGGCTACAATCAGCCCCAGCATTTT,CASSNEGYNQPQHF
TRBD1,TRBJ2-7,NA,TRBV11-1,TGTGCCAGCATCCCCGACAGGGGGCCCTACGAGCAGTACTTC,CASIPDRGPYEQYF
TRBD1,TRBJ2-1,NA,TRBV29-1,TGCAGCGTTGTAGGGGCAGGGGGATACAATGAGCAGTTCTTC,CSVVGAGGYNEQFF
TRBD1,TRBJ1-1,NA,TRBV7-2,TGTGCCAGCAGCTTATCCCAGGGGGGTGGGGCTTTCTTT,CASSLSQGGGAFF
NA,TRBJ2-5,NA,TRBV5-1,TGCGCCAGCAGCTCTAACCAAGAGACCCAGTACTTC,CASSSNQETQYF
TRBD2,TRBJ2-2,NA,TRBV2,TGTGCCAGCAGCCGAATGACTAGCTTGAACACCGGGGAGCTGTTTTTT,CASSRMTSLNTGELFF
TRBD1,TRBJ1-5,NA,TRBV4-3,TGCGCCAGCAGCCAGGACCGACAGGGGGCTCAGCCCCAGCATTTT,CASSQDRQGAQPQHF
NA,TRBJ1-1,NA,TRBV30,TGTGCCTGGAGTCCCCTCGGGGTGGGAGCTTTCTTT,CAWSPLGVGAFF
NA,TRBJ1-1,NA,TRBV19,TGTGCCAGTAGTATAGGCGGCCGTCGGGGCACTGAAGCTTTCTTT,CASSIGGRRGTEAFF
TRBD1,TRBJ2-7,NA,TRBV9,TGTGCCAGCAGCCCCAGACAGGGGGCGACCTACGAGCAGTACTTC,CASSPRQGATYEQYF
TRBD2,TRBJ2-1,NA,TRBV3-1/TRBV3-2,TGTGCCAGCAGCCAAGTCACTCGGACTAGCGGCAAATACAATGAGCAGTTCTTC,CASSQVTRTSGKYNEQFF
TRBD1,TRBJ1-1,NA,TRBV6-4,TGTGCCAGCAGTGACGGGACAGGGACTGAAGCTTTCTTT,CASSDGTGTEAFF
TRBD1,TRBJ1-2,NA,TRBV10-3,TGTGCCATCAGTGCCGACAGGGGATATGGCTACACCTTC,CAISADRGYGYTF
TRBD2,TRBJ2-2,NA,TRBV7-9,TGTGCCAGCAGTGTAGCGGGAGGACGGGCCGGGGAGCTGTTTTTT,CASSVAGGRAGELFF
TRBD1,TRBJ2-7,few,TRBV7-9,TGTGCCAGCAGCCCCCCGGGACAGATCTACGAGCAGTACTTC,CASSPPGQIYEQYF
TRBD2,TRBJ2-3,NA,TRBV5-1,TGCGCCAGCAGCTTCCGGGGGGGCCAATCAGATACGCAGTATTTT,CASSFRGGQSDTQYF
NA,TRBJ1-1,NA,TRBV19,TGTGCCAGTAGTATCGGCGGGAACACTGAAGCTTTCTTT,CASSIGGNTEAFF
NA,TRBJ2-3,NA,TRBV19,TGTGCCAGCCGGGACCAGGGGTCTAGCACAGATACGCAGTATTTT,CASRDQGSSTDTQYF
TRBD2,TRBJ2-7,once,TRBV19,TGTGCCAGTAGTATCCTCACTAGCGAACCCTACGAGCAGTACTTC,CASSILTSEPYEQYF
NA,TRBJ2-5,NA,TRBV5-6,TGTGCCAGCAGCTTGGACAGGGGGGGTGATCAAGAGACCCAGTACTTC,CASSLDRGGDQETQYF
NA,TRBJ2-7,NA,TRBV6-2/TRBV6-3,TGTGCCAGCAGTTACAAGACAGGGGGCGCGTTACGAGCGGGAGGGGCCTACGAGCAGTACTTC,CASSYKTGGALRAGGAYEQYF
TRBD1,TRBJ1-1,NA,TRBV18,TGTGCCAGCTCACCAAGGGACAGGGAAATGAACACTGAAGCTTTCTTT,CASSPRDREMNTEAFF
TRBD1,TRBJ1-1,NA,TRBV5-4,TGTGCCAGCAGCTTATACGCAGGGGGACCTGAAGCTTTCTTT,CASSLYAGGPEAFF
TRBD1,TRBJ1-2,NA,TRBV12-3/TRBV12-4,TGTGCCAGCAGAAGACAGGGACCTGGCTACACCTTC,CASRRQGPGYTF